The rows below give T cell receptor beta chains drawn from one sample of a study of cytomegalovirus exposure and HLA in healthy donors. Assay used: immunoSEQ multiplex PCR; TCRdb lists only in-frame clones, some missing. The sample carries about 110,000 clones, roughly three fifths recorded once. Sequencing was done on a sample of PBMCs. Receptors were obtained from a man aged 25-45 years in good health and CMV-seropositive. The CDR3 runs from the conserved cysteine through the conserved F or W. D genes are given only for firm matches. Clone size is shown for a subset of rows, as once, few, many or a class of expanded clone.

d_call j_call clone_size v_call cdr3_aa cdr3_nt
- TRBJ1-2 - TRBV6-5 CASSYSARGSGYTF TGTGCCAGCAGTTACTCGGCGCGGGGCTCTGGCTACACCTTC
TRBD1 TRBJ2-2 - TRBV9 CASSIRDRGFGELFF TGTGCCAGCAGCATCCGGGACAGGGGTTTCGGGGAGCTGTTTTTT
- TRBJ2-3 - TRBV18 CASSPSQASTDTQYF TGTGCCAGCTCACCGTCCCAGGCTAGCACAGATACGCAGTATTTT
- TRBJ2-3 - TRBV15 CATSDLRGKSTDTQYF TGTGCCACCAGCGATCTACGGGGGAAAAGCACAGATACGCAGTATTTT
- TRBJ1-6 - TRBV28 CATTWLAGDSPLHF TGTGCCACCACCTGGCTCGCAGGGGATTCACCCCTCCACTTT
TRBD2 TRBJ2-5 - TRBV7-9 CASSLPSGGAETQYF TGTGCCAGCAGCTTGCCTAGCGGGGGGGCGGAGACCCAGTACTTC
- TRBJ2-2 - TRBV30 CAWSGQAWNTGELFF TGTGCCTGGAGTGGTCAGGCTTGGAACACCGGGGAGCTGTTTTTT
- TRBJ2-4 - TRBV11-3 CASSLPTGLSKPAKNIQYF TGTGCCAGCAGCCTACCCACGGGACTCTCGAAACCGGCCAAAAACATTCAGTACTTC
- TRBJ1-2 few TRBV11-2 CASSSFRGGYGYTF TGTGCCAGCAGCTCCTTTCGAGGGGGCTATGGCTACACCTTC
TRBD1 TRBJ2-7 - TRBV27 CASSLGTDLEQYF TGTGCCAGCAGTCTAGGGACAGACCTGGAGCAGTACTTC
- TRBJ1-3 once TRBV6-1 CASRMGQGDGNTIYF TGTGCCAGCAGGATGGGGCAGGGTGACGGAAACACCATATATTTT
- TRBJ2-2 - TRBV10-3 CAIRPQDPGELFF TGTGCCATCAGACCACAGGACCCCGGGGAGCTGTTTTTT
- TRBJ2-7 - TRBV13 CASSVGQRSYEQYF TGTGCCAGCAGCGTAGGACAGAGATCCTACGAGCAGTACTTC
- TRBJ2-2 - TRBV7-9 CASSLFISGELFF TGTGCCAGCAGCTTATTTATTTCCGGGGAGCTGTTTTTT
TRBD2 TRBJ2-7 - TRBV7-6 CASSPWEGYEQYF TGTGCCAGCAGCCCCTGGGAGGGCTACGAGCAGTACTTC
- TRBJ1-6 once TRBV19 CASSTAGAYSPLHF TGTGCCAGTAGTACGGCAGGGGCATATTCACCCCTCCACTTT
TRBD1 TRBJ2-1 few TRBV19 CATTGTGVGSEQFF TGTGCCACCACCGGGACAGGGGTGGGAAGTGAGCAGTTCTTC
- TRBJ2-7 - TRBV6-5 CASSVSGPSYYEQYF TGTGCCAGCAGTGTTTCCGGTCCCTCGTACTACGAGCAGTACTTC
- TRBJ2-1 few TRBV7-2 CASSLDAGSSYNEQFF TGTGCCAGCAGCTTAGATGCGGGGAGCTCCTACAATGAGCAGTTCTTC
TRBD1 TRBJ1-6 - TRBV4-1 CASSPGQGSSPLHF TGCGCCAGCAGCCCGGGACAGGGGAGTTCACCCCTCCACTTT
- TRBJ2-7 - TRBV25-1 CASSLSYEQYF TGTGCCAGCTCACTCTCCTACGAGCAGTACTTC
TRBD2 TRBJ2-2 once TRBV5-1 CASSLELAGVAGELFF TGCGCCAGCAGCTTGGAATTAGCGGGGGTTGCCGGGGAGCTGTTTTTT
- TRBJ2-6 - TRBV29-1 CSVKTGANVLTF TGCAGCGTCAAAACGGGAGCCAACGTCCTGACTTTC
TRBD1 TRBJ1-1 - TRBV2 CASRTQGANTEAFF TGTGCCAGCAGAACCCAGGGGGCAAACACTGAAGCTTTCTTT
TRBD1 TRBJ1-2 - TRBV7-2 CASSFRTGSGYTF TGTGCCAGCAGCTTTCGGACAGGGAGTGGCTACACCTTC
TRBD2 TRBJ2-1 few TRBV15 CATISAGGPSYNEQFF TGTGCCACCATCTCAGCGGGGGGGCCGTCCTACAATGAGCAGTTCTTC
- TRBJ2-3 - TRBV18 CASSPDGSGVLW TGTGCCAGCTCACCAGACGGTAGCGGCGTCCTCTGG
TRBD2 TRBJ2-1 few TRBV7-8 CASSFARAGGRVEQFF TGTGCCAGCAGCTTTGCTAGGGCGGGGGGGCGTGTTGAGCAGTTCTTC